One and the same sample provided the 28 T cell receptor beta chains below, sequenced in a study of cytomegalovirus exposure and HLA in healthy donors. Primers included in the PCR were 60 Vbeta and 13 Jbeta primers. Assay: immunoSEQ multiplex PCR; the TCRdb copy retains only in-frame clones and omits some. The table has 90,000 to 120,000 clones, around 73% seen once. Sequenced: PBMCs. The origin of the receptors is a man aged 30 to 45 in good health and CMV-seronegative.

This chain uses TRBV11-2 with TRBJ2-1, with 12 bases fitting TRBD2. The CDR3 sequence is 16 residues long. Germline lookup yields CDR1 SGHAT and CDR2 FQNNGV. J lost 3 bases, V lost 5 bases, and 5 bases had no gene match. The CDR3 reads CASSPRLAGVYNEQFF. In nucleotides, the CDR3 is TGTGCCAGCAGCCCCCGACTAGCGGGAGTCTACAATGAGCAGTTCTTC.

This clone was counted only a few times. The chain employs TRBV5-6 and TRBJ2-1; a weak D match, TRBD1 (6 bases). This CDR3 contains 18 residues. Germline CDR1 and CDR2: SGHDT and YYEEEE. V gave up 1 base and J gave up 15 bases, with 32 bases separating them. The CDR3 sequence is CASSLTGQPEQNARRRFF. The CDR3, as DNA: TGTGCCAGCAGCTTGACGGGACAACCGGAGCAAAACGCGCGGAGGAGGTTCTTC.

The chain combines TRBV19 with TRBJ1-2; D is unclear. This CDR3 spans 14 amino acids. Looked up from germline, CDR1 is LNHDA and CDR2 is SQIVND (reference sequence). Trimming removed 7 bases from V and 8 bases from J, with 20 bases in between. The CDR3 nucleotides are TGTGCCAGTAAGGTCATGGAGGGTTCTGCCGGCTACACCTTC. Its protein product is CASKVMEGSAGYTF.

The chain combines TRBV19 with TRBJ2-1; TRBD1 agrees at 8 bases. The CDR3 has 15 amino acids. Germline V gene lookup returns CDR1 LNHDA and CDR2 SQIVND (reference sequence). V was pared by 4 bases and J by 3 bases, with 5 bases of the junction left unmatched. The CDR3 spells CASSTQGAGYNEQFF. As DNA, the CDR3 is TGTGCCAGTAGTACTCAGGGGGCAGGCTACAATGAGCAGTTCTTC. Supplemented by reference TRBV19 and TRBJ2-1, the full variable domain reads DGGITQSPKYLFRKEGQNVTLSCEQNLNHDAMYWYRQDPGQGLRLIYYSQIVNDFQKGDIAEGYSVSREKKESFPLTVTSAQKNPTAFYLCASSTQGAGYNEQFFGPGTRLTVL.

This rearrangement joins TRBV6-5 to TRBJ2-1; 8 bases align to TRBD2. CDR1 and CDR2 from the germline V gene are MNHEY and SVGAGI. The V gene end was trimmed by 4 bases and the J gene end by 3 bases; junction bases not matched to a gene: 2. This CDR3 region has 14 residues. CDR3 bases: TGTGCCAGCAGTTCGGGGGGGCTCTACAATGAGCAGTTCTTC. The encoded protein is CASSSGGLYNEQFF.

This clone was recorded many times. The chain links TRBV15 to TRBJ1-1; 8 bases match TRBD1. The germline V gene encodes CDR1 LNHNV and CDR2 YYDKDF (reference sequence). The J segment lost 4 bases and the V segment lost 4 bases, leaving 8 bases of the junction unmatched. The CDR3 is 15 residues long. The CDR3 reads CATSNSGQGFTEAFF. CDR3 coding DNA: TGTGCCACCAGCAATTCTGGACAGGGTTTCACTGAAGCTTTCTTT.

The rearrangement uses TRBV2 and TRBJ2-5, with 8 bases identical to TRBD2. CDR3 length equals 14 residues. V lost 7 bases and J lost 1; bases outside the gene matches: 5. Looked up from germline, CDR1 is SNHLY and CDR2 is FYNNEI. DNA for the CDR3: TGTGCCAGCACGACGGGGGGGCGCCAAGAGACCCAGTACTTC. Its translation is CASTTGGRQETQYF.

V is TRBV19 and J is TRBJ2-5; TRBD1 matches 8 bases. CDR1 and CDR2 (germline): LNHDA, SQIVND (reference sequence). Trimming at V came to 3 bases and at J to 0 bases, leaving 6 bases not matched to a gene. The CDR3 has 16 amino acids. This CDR3 reads CASSMATGGYQETQYF. The CDR3 region has the DNA TGTGCCAGTAGTATGGCAACAGGGGGATACCAAGAGACCCAGTACTTC.

The chain employs TRBV5-8 and TRBJ1-2, with 9 positions matching TRBD1. Germline V gene data show CDR1 as SGHTS and CDR2 as YDEGEE. The V gene end was trimmed by 5 bases and the J gene end by 5 bases; junction bases not matched to a gene: 7. The CDR3 totals 14 residues. CDR3 coding DNA: TGTGCCAGCAGACCGGGACAGGGAGTTTATGGCTACACCTTC. The encoded protein is CASRPGQGVYGYTF.

The rearrangement joins TRBV6-5 to TRBJ2-1; D gene unclear. Germline V gives CDR1 MNHEY, CDR2 SVGAGI. The CDR3 is 14 residues long. Trimming took off 0 bases at V and 9 bases at J, with 12 bases between the two ends. CDR3 in amino acids: CASSYSIEFGEQFF. CDR3 bases: TGTGCCAGCAGTTACTCGATCGAGTTCGGTGAGCAGTTCTTC.

This clone was detected a few times. The V and J genes are TRBV13 and TRBJ2-1, with D possibly being TRBD2 (6 bases). The CDR3 extends over 15 amino acids. Germline CDR1 and CDR2: PRHDT and FYEKMQ (reference sequence). V gave up 5 bases and J gave up 9 bases, with 20 bases separating them. CDR3 coding DNA: TGTGCCAGCAGCCCAACGGGGGTCCGGTTGGTTGAGCAGTTCTTC. It yields the protein CASSPTGVRLVEQFF.

J is TRBJ2-3 and V is TRBV25-1; D gene ambiguous. The germline V and J ends were trimmed by 2 bases and 0 bases, with 6 bases remaining between them. Per germline, CDR1 MGHDK and CDR2 SYGVNS. The CDR3 runs 14 residues. The CDR3 here is CASSEPTSTDTQYF. The CDR3 DNA reads TGTGCCAGCAGTGAACCGACTAGCACAGATACGCAGTATTTT.

The CDR3 coding sequence is TGTGCCATCAGTGGGACTAGCCGATCCTACGAGCAGTACTTC. Amino acids: CAISGTSRSYEQYF. The rearrangement links TRBV10-3 to TRBJ2-7; 8 bases are a match to TRBD2. The germline V gene has CDR1 ENHRY and CDR2 SYGVKD. J lost 1 base, V lost 4 bases, and 3 bases had no gene match. There are 14 residues in the CDR3.

V and J are TRBV30 and TRBJ1-2; D gene unclear. The CDR3 runs to 11 residues. The V gene lost 2 bases and the J gene lost 10 bases, with 11 bases spanning the gap. Germline CDR1 and CDR2: GTSNPN and SVGIG (reference sequence). The CDR3 region has the DNA TGTGCCTGGAGTTGGACTGTATTCTACACCTTC. Its translation: CAWSWTVFYTF.

The chain is built from TRBV29-1 and TRBJ2-7; D is ambiguous. V was clipped by 7 bases and J by 0 bases, with 16 bases between them. Per germline, CDR1 SQVTM and CDR2 ANQGSEA. This CDR3 has 14 amino acids. This chain's CDR3 is CSGTDGPSSYEQYF. DNA for the CDR3: TGCAGCGGAACAGACGGTCCGAGCTCCTACGAGCAGTACTTC.

The chain couples TRBV6-5 to TRBJ2-2; D may be TRBD2 (6 bases). CDR3 length: 16 amino acids. The germline V and J ends were trimmed by 0 bases and 2 bases, with 10 bases remaining between them. Germline CDR1 and CDR2: MNHEY and SVGAGI. CDR3 DNA: TGTGCCAGCAGTTACTCCGGGACTCCCAACACCGGGGAGCTGTTTTTT. Translating it yields CASSYSGTPNTGELFF.

The CDR3 loop reads CASSNRGNEQYF. The CDR3 DNA sequence: TGTGCCAGTAGTAACAGGGGCAACGAGCAGTACTTC. The rearrangement links TRBV19 to TRBJ2-7; TRBD1 matches 7 bases. This CDR3 spans 12 amino acids. V dropped 4 bases and J dropped 5; count of bases not matched to a gene: 2. Germline-derived CDR1 and CDR2 are LNHDA and SQIVND (reference sequence).

A word on this clone: Germline and junction disagree at one end, which may indicate a read error. The chain combines TRBV4-1 with TRBJ1-3; 7 bases match TRBD1. The CDR3 consists of 14 residues. Germline V lookup: CDR1 MGHRA, CDR2 YSYEKL. The CDR3 DNA is TGCGCCAGCAGCGATCGGACAGGAGGAAGCACCATATATTTT. Translation gives CASSDRTGGSTIYF.

The gene calls are TRBV7-9 and TRBJ2-1; TRBD1 matches 8 bases. The V gene end was trimmed by 2 bases and the J gene end by 2 bases; junction bases not matched to a gene: 5. CDR3 size: 16 residues. Germline V gene data show CDR1 as SEHNR and CDR2 as FQNEAQ (reference sequence). CDR3 coding DNA: TGTGCCAGCAGCTTATTTACGGGACAGGCCTACAATGAGCAGTTCTTC. Residues: CASSLFTGQAYNEQFF.

The chain combines TRBV5-1 with TRBJ2-1; 8 nucleotides match TRBD2. The trim removed 0 bases at V and 7 bases at J, leaving 6 bases unmatched. This CDR3 is 15 amino acids long. CDR1 and CDR2 (germline): SGHRS, YFSETQ. CDR3 protein: CASSLVSGGPNEQFF. The CDR3 nucleotides are TGCGCCAGCAGCTTGGTCTCGGGAGGGCCGAATGAGCAGTTCTTC. The complete variable domain, with remaining parts taken from reference TRBV5-1 and TRBJ2-1, reads KAGVTQTPRYLIKTRGQQVTLSCSPISGHRSVSWYQQTPGQGLQFLFEYFSETQRNKGNFPGRFSGRQFSNSRSEMNVSTLELGDSALYLCASSLVSGGPNEQFFGPGTRLTVL.

The chain uses TRBV5-1 and TRBJ2-3; weak D call: TRBD1 (5 bases). This CDR3 region has 14 residues. The germline V gene encodes CDR1 SGHRS and CDR2 YFSETQ. V was shortened by 7 bases and J by 1 base, with 13 bases between the two germline ends. CDR3 DNA sequence: TGCGCCAGCTACGCCGACAGCCGCACAGATACGCAGTATTTT. It encodes CASYADSRTDTQYF.

J is TRBJ1-1 and V is TRBV30; 8 positions agree with TRBD1. This CDR3 is 13 amino acids long. V was clipped by 7 bases and J by 1 base; unmatched bases: 5. Germline V gene data show CDR1 as GTSNPN and CDR2 as SVGIG (reference sequence). CDR3 nucleotides: TGTGCCTTAAACAGGGGGTCGAACACTGAAGCTTTCTTT. Translating gives CALNRGSNTEAFF.

The V and J genes are TRBV10-3 and TRBJ1-5; maybe TRBD1 (5 bases). The germline V and J ends were trimmed by 10 bases and 1 base, with 17 bases remaining between them. Germline CDR1 and CDR2: ENHRY and SYGVKD. The CDR3 is made up of 15 amino acids. The CDR3 protein is CATQWGTDSNQPQHF. Written as DNA, the CDR3 is TGTGCCACCCAGTGGGGCACCGACAGCAATCAGCCCCAGCATTTT.

Points on this clone: Other DNA sequences in this specimen translate into the identical CDR3. The J gene is TRBJ2-7, the V gene TRBV27; 8 bases are shared with TRBD2. Germline CDR1 is MNHEY and CDR2 is SMNVEV (reference sequence). V was clipped by 0 bases and J by 2 bases; unmatched bases: 12. The CDR3 loop spans 18 amino acids. The CDR3 nucleotides are TGTGCCAGCAGTTTATCGTCAGGGCTAGCGGGTTTAACCTACGAGCAGTACTTC. Protein sequence: CASSLSSGLAGLTYEQYF.

The chain uses TRBV2 and TRBJ2-1; 9 positions agree with TRBD2. CDR3 length: 14 residues. The V gene end was trimmed by 8 bases and the J gene end by 8 bases; junction bases not matched to a gene: 10. Germline V CDR1 and CDR2: SNHLY, FYNNEI. The CDR3 is CASGASGVLDEQFF. The CDR3 DNA follows: TGTGCCAGCGGGGCTAGCGGGGTCCTCGATGAGCAGTTCTTC.

V is TRBV27 and J is TRBJ2-1, with D perhaps TRBD1 (5 bases). This CDR3 spans 14 amino acids. Between the trimmed V and J ends, which lost 2 bases and 1 base, there was a span of 6 bases. CDR1 and CDR2 from the germline V gene are MNHEY and SMNVEV (reference sequence). The CDR3 nucleotides read TGTGCCAGCAGTTTAGGGGCATCCTACAATGAGCAGTTCTTC. Translating it yields CASSLGASYNEQFF.

The chain links TRBV19 to TRBJ2-7, with D maybe TRBD2 (6 bases). The CDR3 has 14 amino acids. Per germline, CDR1 LNHDA and CDR2 SQIVND (reference sequence). Trimming removed 1 base from V and 1 base from J, with 8 bases in between. The CDR3 region is CASSIVADSYEQYF. CDR3 bases: TGTGCCAGTAGTATAGTAGCGGATTCCTACGAGCAGTACTTC.

This chain joins TRBV6-1 and TRBJ2-5; 11 positions agree with TRBD2. J lost 2 bases, V lost 0 bases, and 14 bases had no gene match. CDR3 size: 20 residues. Germline-derived CDR1 and CDR2 are MNHNS and SASEGT. CDR3 nucleotides: TGTGCCAGCAGTGAAGCGAGGGGGACTAGCGGCCTCGGCAGGCAAGAGACCCAGTACTTC. This translates into CASSEARGTSGLGRQETQYF.